This TCR beta chain was profiled in a study of blood T cell repertoires in COVID-19. Study background: There were acute and convalescent COVID-19 samples, and they came from the United States, Italy and Spain.

V was clipped by 4 bases and J by 0 bases, with 3 bases between them. Germline lookup yields CDR1 LGHDT and CDR2 YNNKEL (reference sequence). The CDR3 is 12 amino acids. Ages ranged from about 18 to 89 years, with residence in approximately 23 US areas. Allocation to cohorts depended on clinical history reported by the participants. Original data processing: Reference gene primer amplification gave estimated nucleated cell counts. Data came from immunoSEQ multiplex PCR; TCRdb stores just in-frame clones and leaves some out. V, J and clone size derive from that table, while D and trimming were established from the DNA sequence. The table includes 330,000 or so clones, about 90% detected once.

Sequencing input: PBMCs or T cells enriched from blood (not recorded which). The sequence came from a man in his forties in a cohort exposed to, infected with or recovered from COVID-19 (not recorded which). This chain joins TRBV3-1 (or the pseudogene TRBV3-2) and TRBJ1-1, with D unresolved. CDR3 sequence reads: CASSRLNTEAFF. CDR3 coding DNA: TGTGCCAGCAGCCGGCTGAACACTGAAGCTTTCTTT.